The 20 T cell receptor beta chains in this list originate from one sample, sequenced in a study of a mutant IDH1 vaccine in newly diagnosed glioma. Produced via immunoSEQ multiplex PCR; TCRdb's table is partial and in-frame only. The data hold 65,000 to 70,000 clones, with around 80% observed a single time. Time point reported: baseline, week 1 (first vaccination visit). Stated treatment: pre-vaccination baseline after standard-of-care therapy. The sequencing here drew on peripheral blood mononuclear cells (PBMCs), taken from a glioma patient treated with radiotherapy, temozolomide or both. These receptors were taken from a woman aged 18 to 35 with glioma. Some clones in this sample may be carry-over from other donors' samples.

The CDR3 DNA reads TGTGCCAGCAGTGACTCGGGCGAGTCCGCCAATGAGCAGTTCTTC. Translation: CASSDSGESANEQFF. The chain combines TRBV6-4 with TRBJ2-1; D gene uncertain. The CDR3 extends over 15 amino acids. The V end lost 0 bases, the J end lost 6 bases, and 12 bases lay between the germline ends. Germline V gives CDR1 MRHNA, CDR2 SNTAGT.

J is TRBJ1-2 and V is TRBV9, with 7 bases identical to TRBD1. Trimming took 0 bases from V and 0 from J; bases not matched to a gene: 2. CDR1 and CDR2 from the germline V gene are SGDLS and YYNGEE. This CDR3 has 15 amino acids. This CDR3 is CASSVVGTANYGYTF. CDR3 sequence (DNA): TGTGCCAGCAGCGTAGTCGGGACAGCTAACTATGGCTACACCTTC.

The gene calls are TRBV9 and TRBJ1-1; 7 bases are shared with TRBD1. This CDR3 has 15 residues. The ends lost 2 bases at V and 1 base at J; junction bases unmatched: 5. In germline, CDR1 is SGDLS, CDR2 YYNGEE. The CDR3 here is CASSVLGQANTEAFF. Here the CDR3 DNA reads TGTGCCAGCAGCGTGTTAGGACAGGCGAACACTGAAGCTTTCTTT.

The gene calls are TRBV5-1 and TRBJ2-7; D call uncertain. Deletions cut 0 bases from V and 0 bases from J, with 10 bases between. Germline V gene sequence: CDR1 SGHRS, CDR2 YFSETQ. There are 15 residues in the CDR3. The CDR3 reads CASSLGGTYSYEQYF. The CDR3 region has the DNA TGCGCCAGCAGCTTGGGTGGCACCTACTCCTACGAGCAGTACTTC.

In DNA, the CDR3 is TGTGCCAGCAGTGAACAGAGGGGAACTGAAGCTTTCTTT. Residues: CASSEQRGTEAFF. The chain recombines TRBV2 with TRBJ1-1; D may be TRBD1 (5 bases). CDR3 size: 13 residues. The V end was cut by 2 bases, the J end by 5 bases, with 9 bases between. Germline assignment: CDR1 SNHLY and CDR2 FYNNEI. The entire variable domain, with the rest obtained from reference TRBV2 and TRBJ1-1, is as follows: EPEVTQTPSHQVTQMGQEVILRCVPISNHLYFYWYRQILGQKVEFLVSFYNNEISEKSEIFDDQFSVERPDGSNFTLKIRSTKLEDSAMYFCASSEQRGTEAFFGQGTRLTVV.

This chain joins TRBV11-1 and TRBJ2-5; D may correspond to TRBD1 or TRBD2 (5 bases each). This CDR3 region has 12 residues. V lost 6 bases and J 4 bases, leaving 9 bases between the germline ends. Germline loops: CDR1 SGHAT, CDR2 FQDESV (reference sequence). CDR3 loop: CASSRDGETQYF. CDR3 DNA sequence: TGTGCCAGCAGTCGGGACGGAGAGACCCAGTACTTC.

V usage is TRBV29-1 and J usage is TRBJ1-2; unclear D gene. V lost 3 bases to trimming and J lost 1 base, with 9 bases between them. CDR1 is SQVTM and CDR2 is ANQGSEA in the germline V gene. The CDR3 covers 13 residues. Here the CDR3 reads CSVDTANNYGYTF. CDR3 in DNA: TGCAGCGTTGATACGGCTAATAACTATGGCTACACCTTC.

The chain joins TRBV30 to TRBJ2-3; 15 bases are shared with TRBD2. Trimming at V came to 4 bases and at J to 14 bases, leaving 10 bases not matched to a gene. Germline V gene data show CDR1 as GTSNPN and CDR2 as SVGIG (reference sequence). The CDR3 consists of 14 residues. The CDR3 reads CAWTPGLAGGARYF. CDR3 nucleotides: TGTGCCTGGACCCCCGGACTAGCGGGAGGGGCCAGGTATTTT.

The rearrangement links TRBV11-2 to TRBJ2-7, with a possible D match to TRBD1 (5 bases). Germline V lookup: CDR1 SGHAT, CDR2 FQNNGV. Deletions cut 1 base from V and 2 bases from J, with 9 bases between. This CDR3 has 14 residues. The CDR3: CASSLGQGPYEQYF. CDR3 in DNA: TGTGCCAGCAGCTTAGGGCAGGGCCCCTACGAGCAGTACTTC.

V is TRBV2 and J is TRBJ2-7, with D hard to call. CDR1 is SNHLY and CDR2 is FYNNEI in the germline V gene. Trimming left V 2 bases short and J 3 bases short, with 2 bases between. The CDR3 is 11 amino acids. The CDR3 region has the DNA TGTGCCAGCAGTGAAAACTACGAGCAGTACTTC. Translated: CASSENYEQYF.

V gene TRBV5-4 combines with J gene TRBJ1-2, with D maybe TRBD1 (5 bases). CDR1 and CDR2 from the germline V gene are SGHNT and YYREEE (reference sequence). The V gene lost 4 bases and the J gene lost 2 bases, with 12 bases spanning the gap. The CDR3 runs 14 residues. CDR3 amino acids: CASSPQGGNYGYTF. In DNA, the CDR3 is TGTGCCAGCAGCCCCCAGGGCGGGAACTATGGCTACACCTTC.

CDR3 in DNA: TGTGCCAGCAGGGTCACGTTTTCTTACGAGCAGTACTTC. The encoded protein is CASRVTFSYEQYF. The genes are TRBV6-5 and TRBJ2-7; no clear D gene. Germline V gene lookup returns CDR1 MNHEY and CDR2 SVGAGI. Trimming shortened V by 6 bases and J by 4 bases, and 13 bases separated the two germline ends. The CDR3 is made up of 13 amino acids.

This chain links TRBV10-3 with TRBJ1-3, with 9 bases matching TRBD1. The germline gives CDR1 ENHRY, CDR2 SYGVKD. The CDR3 is 17 residues long. V lost 6 bases and J lost 0; bases outside the gene matches: 9. The CDR3 DNA is TGTGCCATCAGACAGGGGGCGAGATCCGGCTCTGGAAACACCATATATTTT. Residues: CAIRQGARSGSGNTIYF.

The rearrangement links TRBV7-6 to TRBJ1-1, with a tentative D call TRBD1 (5 bases). The germline V and J ends were trimmed by 5 bases and 0 bases, with 13 bases remaining between them. The CDR3 length is 15 residues. Germline V gene data show CDR1 as SGHVS and CDR2 as FNYEAQ. The CDR3 sequence: CASSLLAGMNTEAFF. The CDR3 coding sequence is TGTGCCAGCAGCCTACTCGCAGGGATGAACACTGAAGCTTTCTTT.

This clone was recorded a few times. The genes are TRBV27 and TRBJ1-1; D call uncertain. Germline loops: CDR1 MNHEY, CDR2 SMNVEV (reference sequence). The CDR3 is 14 amino acids. The V end lost 3 bases, the J end lost 4 bases, and 12 bases lay between the germline ends. CDR3: CASSFGRGRTEAFF. CDR3 sequence (DNA): TGTGCCAGCAGTTTTGGTAGAGGTCGCACTGAAGCTTTCTTT.

The chain couples TRBV6-1 to TRBJ2-7; D perhaps matches TRBD1 (8 bases). The germline V gene has CDR1 MNHNS and CDR2 SASEGT. This CDR3 is built from 14 residues. With 5 bases removed from V and 3 bases from J, the gap between germline ends came to 14 bases. CDR3 in amino acids: CASSSTGGDYEQYF. CDR3 coding DNA: TGTGCCAGCAGTTCTACAGGGGGGGACTACGAGCAGTACTTC.

This rearrangement joins TRBV27 to TRBJ1-5; possible D gene TRBD1, 6 bases. The CDR3 is 16 amino acids. V lost 2 bases to trimming and J lost 2 bases, with 13 bases between them. Germline V CDR1 and CDR2: MNHEY, SMNVEV (reference sequence). The CDR3 region is CASSLRGGGGNQPQHF. Written as DNA, the CDR3 is TGTGCCAGCAGTTTAAGGGGAGGGGGTGGCAATCAGCCCCAGCATTTT.

This clone has just a few counts. Other DNA sequences in the sample encode the same CDR3. The chain recombines TRBV9 with TRBJ1-1; D gene uncertain. The V end lost 2 bases, the J end lost 4 bases, and 9 bases lay between the germline ends. There are 13 residues in the CDR3. Germline CDR1 SGDLS, CDR2 YYNGEE. The CDR3 sequence is CASSVGVGTEAFF. The CDR3 bases are TGTGCCAGCAGCGTGGGCGTAGGCACTGAAGCTTTCTTT.

The chain carries TRBV6-5 and TRBJ1-2; D is unclear. This CDR3 contains 13 residues. The ends were cut back, 2 bases at V and 7 bases at J, with 11 bases in the middle. Per germline, CDR1 MNHEY and CDR2 SVGAGI. The CDR3 coding sequence is TGTGCCAGCAGTTACACGACGGGAGCTGGCTACACCTTC. As protein: CASSYTTGAGYTF.

J is TRBJ1-5 and V is TRBV7-2; maybe TRBD1 (5 bases). CDR1 and CDR2 from the germline V gene are SGHTA and FQGNSA. The V gene lost 5 bases and the J gene lost 3 bases, with 14 bases spanning the gap. The CDR3 is 15 amino acids. The CDR3 nucleotides are TGTGCCAGCAGCGTTAAGGCAGGGTACAATCAGCCCCAGCATTTT. It is translated as CASSVKAGYNQPQHF. Full variable domain (rest looked up from reference TRBV7-2 and TRBJ1-5): GAGVSQSPSNKVTEKGKDVELRCDPISGHTALYWYRQSLGQGLEFLIYFQGNSAPDKSGLPSDRFSAERTGGSVSTLTIQRTQQEDSAVYLCASSVKAGYNQPQHFGDGTRLSIL.